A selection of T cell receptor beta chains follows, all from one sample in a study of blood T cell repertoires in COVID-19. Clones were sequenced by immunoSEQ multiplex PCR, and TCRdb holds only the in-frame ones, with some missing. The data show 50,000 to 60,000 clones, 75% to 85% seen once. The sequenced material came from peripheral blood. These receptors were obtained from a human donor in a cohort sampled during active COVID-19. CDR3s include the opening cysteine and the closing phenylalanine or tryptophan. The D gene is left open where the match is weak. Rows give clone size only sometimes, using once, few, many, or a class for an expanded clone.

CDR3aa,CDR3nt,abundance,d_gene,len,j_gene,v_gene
CASSPPGTGGSTEAFF,TGTGCCAGCTCACCACCGGGGACAGGGGGCTCCACTGAAGCTTTCTTT,once,TRBD1,16,TRBJ1-1,TRBV18
CASSLAGGSEQYF,TGTGCCAGCAGCTTGGCGGGAGGTAGCGAGCAGTACTTC,.,TRBD2,13,TRBJ2-7,TRBV7-2
CASSLVGQPQAFF,TGTGCCAGCAGTTTAGTGGGACAGCCTCAAGCTTTCTTT,.,TRBD1,13,TRBJ1-1,TRBV12-3/TRBV12-4
CASREAGYEQYF,TGTGCCAGCAGGGAAGCGGGCTACGAGCAGTACTTC,few,.,12,TRBJ2-7,TRBV7-2
CASSFGLAPGETQYF,TGTGCCAGCAGCTTCGGACTAGCTCCAGGAGAGACCCAGTACTTC,.,TRBD2,15,TRBJ2-5,TRBV11-2
CASSFSGQGYGYTF,TGTGCCAGCAGTTTCTCTGGACAGGGGTATGGCTACACCTTC,.,TRBD1,14,TRBJ1-2,TRBV27
CASSLSGGGEKLFF,TGTGCCAGCAGTTTATCAGGGGGTGGTGAAAAACTGTTTTTT,once,TRBD1,14,TRBJ1-4,TRBV28
CASSSIFIAGVKDTQYF,TGCGCCAGCAGTTCAATCTTTATAGCGGGAGTGAAAGATACGCAGTATTTT,.,TRBD2,17,TRBJ2-3,TRBV10-1
CSVEHQAGASTDTQYF,TGCAGCGTTGAACACCAGGCAGGCGCTAGCACAGATACGCAGTATTTT,.,.,16,TRBJ2-3,TRBV29-1
CASLLEGQETQYF,TGTGCCAGCCTCCTAGAGGGTCAAGAGACCCAGTACTTC,.,.,13,TRBJ2-5,TRBV28
CASSDRIHEQFF,TGCGCCAGCAGTGATAGAATACATGAGCAGTTCTTC,.,.,12,TRBJ2-1,TRBV10-1
CASSLALDRSVGEQFF,TGTGCCAGCAGTTTAGCTCTCGACAGGAGTGTTGGTGAGCAGTTCTTC,.,.,16,TRBJ2-1,TRBV27
CASRATGSTYEQYF,TGTGCCAGCAGGGCGACAGGGTCAACCTACGAGCAGTACTTC,.,TRBD1,14,TRBJ2-7,TRBV2
CASSLSEGNTIYF,TGCGCCAGCAGCTTGAGCGAGGGAAACACCATATATTTT,.,.,13,TRBJ1-3,TRBV5-1
CASTIGDTPSTDTQYF,TGTGCCAGTACCATAGGGGACACTCCATCCACAGATACGCAGTATTTT,.,.,16,TRBJ2-3,TRBV19
CASHSGGSTDTQYF,TGTGCCAGCCACTCGGGGGGTAGCACAGATACGCAGTATTTT,.,TRBD2,14,TRBJ2-3,TRBV7-9
CASSSTGTGGPWGEKLFF,TGTGCCAGCAGTTCCACCGGGACAGGGGGCCCCTGGGGTGAAAAACTGTTTTTT,.,TRBD1,18,TRBJ1-4,TRBV28
CASSLQGGNTEAFF,TGCGCCAGCAGCTTACAGGGGGGGAACACTGAAGCTTTCTTT,.,TRBD1,14,TRBJ1-1,TRBV5-1
CASSLAGGQSNEQFF,TGTGCTAGCAGCTTAGCGGGAGGGCAATCCAATGAGCAGTTCTTC,.,TRBD2,15,TRBJ2-1,TRBV7-7
CARSPATGTEDNEQFF,TGTGCCAGAAGCCCCGCTACCGGGACAGAGGACAATGAGCAGTTCTTC,.,TRBD1,16,TRBJ2-1,TRBV5-3
CASSMSGSGNQPQHF,TGTGCCAGCAGTATGTCAGGGTCCGGGAATCAGCCCCAGCATTTT,once,.,15,TRBJ1-5,TRBV2
CASSLTGEKLFF,TGTGCCAGCAGTTTAACCGGGGAAAAACTGTTTTTT,.,.,12,TRBJ1-4,TRBV12-3/TRBV12-4
CASSIDRSSASTDTQYF,TGTGCCAGTAGTATAGATAGGTCGAGCGCAAGCACAGATACGCAGTATTTT,.,.,17,TRBJ2-3,TRBV19
CASSRDRGKTNEKLFF,TGTGCCAGCTCACGGGACAGGGGAAAGACTAATGAAAAACTGTTTTTT,.,TRBD1,16,TRBJ1-4,TRBV18
CASSSGTGNGQPQHF,TGTGCCAGCAGCTCGGGGACAGGGAATGGGCAGCCCCAGCATTTT,few,TRBD1,15,TRBJ1-5,TRBV13
CASRTWDSKNIQYF,TGTGCCAGCAGAACCTGGGACAGCAAAAACATTCAGTACTTC,.,TRBD1,14,TRBJ2-4,TRBV6-5
CAWRGTVYGYTF,TGTGCCTGGAGGGGGACAGTCTATGGCTACACCTTC,once,TRBD1,12,TRBJ1-2,TRBV30
CASSSGWAGGQETQYF,TGTGCCAGCAGCTCGGGGTGGGCGGGAGGTCAAGAGACCCAGTACTTC,.,TRBD2,16,TRBJ2-5,TRBV7-2
CASSLVARGDQPQHF,TGTGCCAGCAGCTTGGTAGCACGGGGTGATCAGCCCCAGCATTTT,once,.,15,TRBJ1-5,TRBV5-7
CASSQDRVGYTF,TGTGCCAGCAGCCAAGACAGGGTCGGCTACACCTTC,.,.,12,TRBJ1-2,TRBV14
CASSYLLEREQYF,TGTGCCAGCAGTTACCTACTGGAGCGAGAGCAGTACTTC,.,.,13,TRBJ2-7,TRBV12-3/TRBV12-4
CASSPIGQGASGANVLTF,TGTGCCAGTAGTCCGATAGGACAGGGGGCGAGTGGGGCCAACGTCCTGACTTTC,once,TRBD1,18,TRBJ2-6,TRBV19
CASSEQAGNEQYF,TGTGCCAGCAGCGAACAAGCGGGAAACGAGCAGTACTTC,.,TRBD2,13,TRBJ2-7,TRBV7-3
CASSSQQGVGYTF,TGCGCCAGCAGCTCCCAACAGGGGGTTGGCTACACCTTC,once,TRBD1,13,TRBJ1-2,TRBV4-1
CASSYSSGFDEKLFF,TGTGCCAGCAGTTACTCGTCAGGGTTCGACGAAAAACTGTTTTTT,once,.,15,TRBJ1-4,TRBV6-5
CASSLESVSYGYTF,TGTGCCAGCAGCTTAGAGAGTGTGTCCTATGGCTACACCTTC,.,.,14,TRBJ1-2,TRBV7-2
CASSLGATGPPLSYEQYF,TGTGCCAGCAGCTTAGGAGCGACAGGTCCCCCTTTATCCTACGAGCAGTACTTC,.,.,18,TRBJ2-7,TRBV13
CASSVVGQGGYGYTF,TGTGCCAGCAGCGTAGTGGGACAGGGGGGCTATGGCTACACCTTC,once,TRBD1,15,TRBJ1-2,TRBV9
CASRLGQGRDSPLHF,TGTGCCAGTAGACTAGGACAGGGGAGAGATTCACCCCTCCACTTT,.,TRBD1,15,TRBJ1-6,TRBV19
CASRPHPSDPPYEQYF,TGTGCCAGCAGACCCCACCCTAGCGACCCCCCCTACGAGCAGTACTTC,.,.,16,TRBJ2-7,TRBV6-6
CASSSPEVYGYTF,TGTGCCAGCAGTTCCCCGGAGGTCTATGGCTACACCTTC,.,.,13,TRBJ1-2,TRBV12-3/TRBV12-4
CASSYGTGADTQYF,TGTGCCAGCAGCTATGGGACAGGGGCAGATACGCAGTATTTT,few,TRBD1,14,TRBJ2-3,TRBV5-6
CASSLARGGNTIYF,TGTGCCAGCAGCTTAGCCAGGGGAGGAAACACCATATATTTT,.,.,14,TRBJ1-3,TRBV7-2
CASSLGGLVTETQYF,TGTGCCAGCAGCTTAGGGGGACTAGTAACAGAGACCCAGTACTTC,.,TRBD2,15,TRBJ2-5,TRBV7-2
CASSLQGRNTEAFF,TGTGCCAGCAGCTTGCAGGGCAGAAACACTGAAGCTTTCTTT,.,.,14,TRBJ1-1,TRBV5-4
CASSLIQGGLDTQYF,TGTGCCAGCAGCTTAATACAAGGGGGCCTAGATACGCAGTATTTT,few,TRBD1,15,TRBJ2-3,TRBV7-3
CASSLERGSPLHF,TGTGCCAGCAGCTTAGAAAGGGGATCACCCCTCCACTTT,.,.,13,TRBJ1-6,TRBV7-2
CASSYSTGTGGALNTEAFF,TGTGCCAGCAGTTACTCGACCGGGACAGGGGGAGCCTTGAACACTGAAGCTTTCTTT,.,TRBD1,19,TRBJ1-1,TRBV6-2/TRBV6-3
CASSYSLRASTDTQYF,TGTGCCAGCAGTTACTCGCTGAGAGCCAGCACAGATACGCAGTATTTT,.,.,16,TRBJ2-3,TRBV6-5
CASRLQGGKQPQHF,TGTGCCAGCAGACTACAGGGGGGCAAGCAGCCCCAGCATTTT,.,TRBD1,14,TRBJ1-5,TRBV2